These 20 T cell receptor beta chains originate from one sample sequenced in a study of cytomegalovirus exposure and HLA in healthy donors. PCR primers comprised 60 Vbeta and 13 Jbeta primers. Repertoires were generated with immunoSEQ multiplex PCR, while TCRdb's copy carries only in-frame clones and drops some. The sample lists about 96,000 clones; roughly 74% were seen once. The sample was PBMCs. The receptors shown here come from a female donor in good health and CMV-seropositive.

The J gene is TRBJ2-7, the V gene TRBV7-6; a possible D gene is TRBD2 (6 bases). The V end was cut by 5 bases, the J end by 4 bases, with 12 bases between. Germline values: CDR1 SGHVS, CDR2 FNYEAQ. The CDR3 length is 13 residues. This CDR3 reads CASSRGGAYEQYF. The CDR3 region has the DNA TGTGCCAGCAGCCGCGGCGGGGCATACGAGCAGTACTTC.

The genes are TRBV11-2 and TRBJ2-7; TRBD1 might be the D (5 bases). CDR3 size: 11 residues. V was shortened by 3 bases and J by 5 bases, with 5 bases between the two germline ends. The germline gives CDR1 SGHAT, CDR2 FQNNGV. CDR3 region: CASSLGHEQYF. The CDR3 DNA sequence: TGTGCCAGCAGCTTGGGGCACGAGCAGTACTTC.

V usage is TRBV9 and J usage is TRBJ2-7; 10 bases are shared with TRBD2. Per germline, CDR1 SGDLS and CDR2 YYNGEE. The CDR3 length is 15 residues. Losses at the gene ends were 0 bases for V and 4 bases for J; bases not matched to a gene: 4. The CDR3, as DNA: TGTGCCAGCAGCGTAGCCTTAGCGGGGGGATACGAGCAGTACTTC. It translates to CASSVALAGGYEQYF.

This chain joins TRBV13 and TRBJ1-2; the match to TRBD1 covers 8 bases. Looked up from germline, CDR1 is PRHDT and CDR2 is FYEKMQ (reference sequence). The CDR3 loop spans 15 amino acids. Trimming took 5 bases from V and 3 from J; bases not matched to a gene: 8. As DNA, the CDR3 is TGTGCCAGCAGCATCGGACAGGGTAGGGACTATGGCTACACCTTC. Translation gives CASSIGQGRDYGYTF.

The chain uses TRBV4-3 and TRBJ2-7, with a possible D match to TRBD1 (6 bases). This CDR3 spans 17 amino acids. Germline values: CDR1 LGHNA, CDR2 YSLEER. V dropped 8 bases and J dropped 4 bases, with 27 bases sitting between them. CDR3 sequence: CASGSGAPKGVDYEQYF. The CDR3 DNA reads TGCGCCAGCGGCTCCGGGGCCCCAAAGGGGGTTGATTACGAGCAGTACTTC.

V usage is TRBV7-9 and J usage is TRBJ2-7; D is unresolved. V was shortened by 3 bases and J by 5 bases, with 11 bases between the two germline ends. CDR3 length equals 13 residues. The germline V gene encodes CDR1 SEHNR and CDR2 FQNEAQ (reference sequence). CDR3 in amino acids: CASSFRESHEQYF. The CDR3 bases are TGTGCCAGCAGCTTTAGAGAATCCCACGAGCAGTACTTC.

This chain joins TRBV28 and TRBJ2-7, with TRBD1 matching over 7 bases. There are 13 residues in the CDR3. Looked up from germline, CDR1 is MDHEN and CDR2 is SYDVKM. V lost 10 bases, J lost 8 bases, and 14 bases stayed unmatched. This CDR3 reads CATTGDLRGKQYF. The CDR3 region has the DNA TGTGCCACAACAGGGGATCTAAGGGGCAAGCAGTACTTC.

The genes are TRBV7-2 and TRBJ2-7, with 11 positions matching TRBD2. Germline lookup yields CDR1 SGHTA and CDR2 FQGNSA. The CDR3 extends over 15 amino acids. J gave up 3 bases and V 6 bases, and 7 bases lay outside the gene matches. CDR3 in amino acids: CASSRTSGPLYEQYF. The CDR3 coding sequence is TGTGCCAGCAGTCGGACTAGCGGGCCCCTCTACGAGCAGTACTTC.

J is TRBJ2-7 and V is TRBV6-6; D may be TRBD1 (5 bases). V lost 5 bases and J 4 bases, leaving 9 bases between the germline ends. From germline, CDR1 is MNHNY and CDR2 SVGAGI (reference sequence). The CDR3 loop spans 12 amino acids. The CDR3 sequence is CASSDSSYEQYF. The CDR3 nucleotides are TGTGCCAGCAGTGACAGCTCGTACGAGCAGTACTTC.

J is TRBJ2-7 and V is TRBV25-1, with D unclear. Germline-derived CDR1 and CDR2 are MGHDK and SYGVNS. The V gene lost 3 bases and the J gene lost 2 bases, with 8 bases spanning the gap. This CDR3 comprises 13 residues. CDR3: CASSDRVPYEQYF. CDR3 nucleotides: TGTGCCAGCAGTGATAGAGTCCCCTACGAGCAGTACTTC.

This chain uses TRBV7-9 with TRBJ2-7; a possible D gene is TRBD1 (7 bases). In germline, CDR1 is SEHNR, CDR2 FQNEAQ (reference sequence). V was shortened by 5 bases and J by 2 bases, with 13 bases between the two germline ends. The CDR3 spans 14 residues. The CDR3: CASSRGTAAYEQYF. DNA of the CDR3: TGTGCCAGCAGCCGCGGGACAGCCGCCTACGAGCAGTACTTC.

This clone appeared a few times. The chain recombines TRBV4-1 with TRBJ1-1; D ambiguous. There are 14 residues in the CDR3. Germline V gene data show CDR1 as MGHRA and CDR2 as YSYEKL. V lost 0 bases and J lost 8, with 13 bases in between. The CDR3 coding sequence is TGCGCCAGCAGCCAAGATCAAAGGACTGGCGAAGCTTTCTTT. Its protein is CASSQDQRTGEAFF.

The chain links TRBV28 to TRBJ1-6; unclear D gene. The CDR3 has 15 amino acids. V was shortened by 8 bases and J by 0 bases, with 11 bases between the two germline ends. Germline values: CDR1 MDHEN, CDR2 SYDVKM. CDR3 sequence reads: CASLRGYSYNSPLHF. In DNA, the CDR3 is TGTGCCAGCCTAAGAGGGTACTCCTATAATTCACCCCTCCACTTT.

V is TRBV7-2 and J is TRBJ1-1; maybe TRBD1 (5 bases). V was cut by 3 bases and J by 2 bases, with 10 bases left in between. This CDR3 is built from 14 residues. Germline lookup yields CDR1 SGHTA and CDR2 FQGNSA. Here the CDR3 reads CASSFRQPNTEAFF. CDR3 sequence (DNA): TGTGCCAGCAGCTTTCGACAGCCTAACACTGAAGCTTTCTTT. Full variable domain (rest looked up from reference TRBV7-2 and TRBJ1-1): GAGVSQSPSNKVTEKGKDVELRCDPISGHTALYWYRQSLGQGLEFLIYFQGNSAPDKSGLPSDRFSAERTGGSVSTLTIQRTQQEDSAVYLCASSFRQPNTEAFFGQGTRLTVV.

The V and J genes are TRBV28 and TRBJ1-6; D gene unclear. Germline CDR1 is MDHEN and CDR2 is SYDVKM. Trimming cost V 5 bases and J 5 bases, with 7 bases left between them. This CDR3 is built from 13 residues. CDR3 bases: TGTGCCAGCAGTGTCGGGAATAATTCACCCCTCCACTTT. It specifies CASSVGNNSPLHF. The full variable domain, completed using reference TRBV28 and TRBJ1-6, is DVKVTQSSRYLVKRTGEKVFLECVQDMDHENMFWYRQDPGLGLRLIYFSYDVKMKEKGDIPEGYSVSREKKERFSLILESASTNQTSMYLCASSVGNNSPLHFGNGTRLTVT.

The chain employs TRBV6-4 and TRBJ2-1, with 11 bases fitting TRBD2. Germline trimming cut 5 bases from V and 4 bases from J; bases unmatched to any gene: 4. Looked up from germline, CDR1 is MRHNA and CDR2 is SNTAGT. The CDR3 runs to 15 residues. CDR3 DNA sequence: TGTGCCAGCAGTAAACTAGCGGGAGATTACAATGAGCAGTTCTTC. Encoded protein: CASSKLAGDYNEQFF.

The table lists this clone with a few counts. The same CDR3 is also encoded by other DNA sequences in this sample. The V call is TRBV5-4, the J call TRBJ2-7, with no clear D. Germline CDR1 reads SGHNT; CDR2 reads YYREEE (reference sequence). CDR3 size: 11 residues. Trimming left V 3 bases short and J 1 base short, with 2 bases between. CDR3 bases: TGTGCCAGCAGCTCGTCCTACGAGCAGTACTTC. It translates to CASSSSYEQYF.

This chain links TRBV4-1 with TRBJ2-1; 8 bases are shared with TRBD2. The CDR3 runs 14 residues. After removal of 2 bases from V and 12 bases from J, the junction contained 9 bases not matched to a gene. Germline CDR1 reads MGHRA; CDR2 reads YSYEKL. For the CDR3, the DNA is TGCGCCAGCAGCCAACCTAGCGGGCTTTTCGGGCAGTTCTTC. Encoded protein: CASSQPSGLFGQFF.

The chain joins TRBV7-3 to TRBJ2-1; 11 nucleotides line up with TRBD2. The length of the CDR3 is 14 residues. Trimming removed 8 bases from V and 8 bases from J; junction bases left unmatched: 8. Germline V gene sequence: CDR1 SGHTA, CDR2 FQGTGA. The CDR3 loop is CASGLAGGGDEQFF. In DNA form, the CDR3 reads TGTGCCAGCGGGCTAGCGGGGGGTGGGGATGAGCAGTTCTTC.

The V gene is TRBV5-1, the J gene TRBJ2-7; maybe TRBD2 (5 bases). V gave up 7 bases and J gave up 4 bases, with 9 bases separating them. CDR1 and CDR2 (germline): SGHRS, YFSETQ. This CDR3 has 11 residues. The DNA of the CDR3 is TGCGCCAGCGCCAGCGGTTACGAGCAGTACTTC. Its protein product is CASASGYEQYF.